This T cell receptor (beta chain) was recorded in a study of CD8+ T cells in alopecia areata (dated by TCRdb to about 2018). As for the study more broadly: In both human patients and the C3H/HeJ mouse model, the study applied high-throughput TCRbeta sequencing to look at T cell clonal expansion in alopecia areata. In humans, TCRbeta sequencing was performed on scalp tissue and on sorted CD4+ and CD8+ peripheral blood T cells from healthy controls and from patients with patchy or totalis/universalis alopecia areata. Scalp clonality was compared among normal scalp (n=4), patchy alopecia areata scalp (n=8), and alopecia totalis/universalis scalp (n=8). RNA was extracted with the PAXgene miRNA kit for fixed scalp, the miRNeasy kit for PBMCs, and the RNeasy kit for mouse skin. TCRbeta CDR3 regions were amplified by immunoSEQ multiplex PCR with 35 Vbeta forward and 13 Jbeta reverse primers.

Findings and caveats that apply to the study as a whole: Unlike mouse skin, which is dominated by gammadelta T cells, normal human skin has resident alphabeta T cells that are also sequenced, and this complicates analysis of the scalp TCR repertoire. Compared with normal scalp, lesional scalp had higher clonality and more expanded CD8+ clones, particularly in alopecia totalis/universalis, a pattern that suggests antigenic drive. Shared TCR sequences between patients were less evident than in mice, which may be partly attributable to HLA diversity in the patient population.

From alopecia areata patients, peripheral blood was collected along with lesional scalp punch biopsies. After PBMCs were isolated by density centrifugation and stained for CD3, CD4 and CD8, a FACSAria was used to sort CD4+ and CD8+ T cells. As part of a multicenter biomarker study, untreated alopecia areata patients were recruited. For about five biomarker-study patients, blood CD8+ T cells were further sorted into NKG2D-low and NKG2D-high fractions. V ends up 3 bases short and J 9 bases short, with an unmatched junction base count of 11. The germline V gene encodes CDR1 LGHNA and CDR2 YNFKEQ. Its CDR3 holds 17 amino acids, cysteine through phenylalanine. Only the CDR3 portion is preserved as DNA: 51 bases, with reading frame beginning at the first base. The library was generated by the immunoSEQ multiplex PCR assay. RNA was extracted from all samples and reverse transcribed into cDNA as template for TCR sequencing. First-strand cDNA was synthesized using SuperScript III with a 2:1 mix of oligo-dT and random hexamers. Amplification bias was assessed with a synthetic immune receptor repertoire, and residual bias was removed computationally. In the original analysis: After raw reads were preprocessed to remove errors, the CDR3 was defined following IMGT conventions as running from the conserved cysteine to phenylalanine. To get clonality, Shannon entropy was normalized by log2 of the number of productive unique TCRs and the result was subtracted from 1. CD4 or CD8 identity of scalp clones was inferred by cross-referencing scalp TCRbeta sequences with sorted blood CD4 and CD8 repertoires. What TCRdb holds here is the immuneACCESS table cut down to in-frame rearrangements. Part of the clones is not present; checked against another copy, under half of the missing clones reflect an unresolved V gene, and the others are unexplained. The V and J calls and clone size were taken over from that table, and D and trimming were inferred from the DNA. The sample records tens of thousands of clones, 62% of which are singletons. The ten largest clonotypes hold about a sixth of the sample.

A remark on this clone: It lacks a known antigen. Base qualities are not provided; no much larger clone lies one nucleotide away.

The rearranged chain carries TRBV4-2 and TRBJ1-6; TRBD1 lines up with 10 middle nucleotides. The specimen sequenced was NKG2D-high CD8+ T cells sorted from blood. Reading the label with the study, this specimen's cell subset or site is: sorted CD8+ NKG2D-high blood T cells. The receptor was isolated from a human donor with alopecia areata. Here the CDR3 is given as CASSQGQGLAAFSPLHF. The DNA sequence is TGTGCCAGCAGCCAGGGACAGGGGCTTGCAGCTTTTTCACCCCTCCACTTT.